These T cell receptor beta chains were read from a single sample in a study of blood T cell repertoires in COVID-19. Assay used: immunoSEQ multiplex PCR; TCRdb lists only in-frame clones, some missing. The sample shows hundreds of thousands of clones, about nine tenths of them seen only once. Sample: peripheral blood. The receptors here all came from a man in his fifties or sixties who had recovered from COVID-19. CDR3s include the opening cysteine and the closing phenylalanine or tryptophan. A D gene is named only where the DNA matches it firmly. The size field is filled for only some rows; it gives once, few, many or a size class.

.,TRBJ1-2,TRBV11-2,.,TGTGCCAGCAGCTTAGCAGGGTCGATCGGCTACACCTTC,CASSLAGSIGYTF
.,TRBJ1-1,TRBV10-3,.,TGTGCCATCAGTGATTCTAGGGGTACAGCTTTCTTT,CAISDSRGTAFF
.,TRBJ2-1,TRBV7-9,.,TGTGCCAGCCCAGGGGGGAGCTCCTACAATGAGCAGTTCTTC,CASPGGSSYNEQFF
TRBD1,TRBJ2-3,TRBV24-1,.,TGTGCCACCAGCAGGACAGGGGTTGCAGATACGCAGTATTTT,CATSRTGVADTQYF
.,TRBJ2-1,TRBV18,.,TGTGCCAGCTCACCGGTGCGGCAGGGCTCCTACAATGAGCAGTTCTTC,CASSPVRQGSYNEQFF
TRBD1,TRBJ2-3,TRBV25-1,once,TGTGCCAGCAGTGAATACAGGACAGGGGGTCCCACAGATACGCAGTATTTT,CASSEYRTGGPTDTQYF
.,TRBJ1-6,TRBV3-1/TRBV3-2,.,TGTGCCAGCAGCCAAGGAGGCAGGGTTAATTCACCCCTCCACTTT,CASSQGGRVNSPLHF
TRBD1,TRBJ1-1,TRBV6-5,.,TGTGCCAGCAGTCGGACAGGGGGAGGTACTGAAGCTTTCTTT,CASSRTGGGTEAFF
.,TRBJ1-5,TRBV5-8,.,TGTGCCAGCAGCTTGGCCTCCTCCTCCAGGGCCGGTCAGCCCCAGCATTTT,CASSLASSSRAGQPQHF
.,TRBJ1-4,TRBV5-1,.,TGCGCCAGCAGCTTGGTGGCAGGTGCAACTAATGAAAAACTGTTTTTT,CASSLVAGATNEKLFF
.,TRBJ2-2,TRBV7-9,.,TGTGCCAGCAGCTTTACGTTCGGAGAATCGAACACCGGGGAGCTGTTTTTT,CASSFTFGESNTGELFF
.,TRBJ2-7,TRBV11-3,.,TGTGCCAGCAGCTTCTCTGGCAACGAGCAGTACTTC,CASSFSGNEQYF
TRBD2,TRBJ2-3,TRBV3-1/TRBV3-2,once,TGTGCCAGCAAGATAGCGGGGAGCACAGATACGCAGTATTTT,CASKIAGSTDTQYF
.,TRBJ2-6,TRBV30,.,TGTGCCTGGAGTTACAGGCACTCTGGGGCCAACGTCCTGACTTTC,CAWSYRHSGANVLTF
.,TRBJ2-4,TRBV7-6,.,TGTGCCAGCAGCTTAGGGGGGGACCTAGCCAAAAACATTCAGTACTTC,CASSLGGDLAKNIQYF
.,TRBJ2-5,TRBV11-2,.,TGTGCCAGCAGCCCTTCCGGTGGGGGGGAGACCCAGTACTTC,CASSPSGGGETQYF
.,TRBJ1-1,TRBV9,.,TGTGCCAGCAGCGACCGGACAGCAGACACTGAAGCTTTCTTT,CASSDRTADTEAFF
TRBD1,TRBJ1-3,TRBV27,.,TGTGCCAGCAGTTGGACAGGGAGGGCTGGAAACACCATATATTTT,CASSWTGRAGNTIYF
TRBD1,TRBJ1-4,TRBV19,.,TGTGCCAGTAGTCCGCGCGACAGGGCGGCCCGCGGAAAACTGTTTTTT,CASSPRDRAARGKLFF
.,TRBJ1-2,TRBV5-1,.,TGCGCCAGCAGCTTGTTTCAGGGTCCTAACTATGGCTACACCTTC,CASSLFQGPNYGYTF
.,TRBJ1-5,TRBV18,.,TGTGCCAGCTCACGCCACCAGGGCAATCAGCCCCAGCATTTT,CASSRHQGNQPQHF
.,TRBJ1-2,TRBV19,.,TGTGCCAGTAGTATAGAACAGAACTATGGCTACACCTTC,CASSIEQNYGYTF